Listed here are 5 T cell receptor beta chains from one sample, sequenced in a study of blood T cell repertoires in COVID-19. Data came from immunoSEQ multiplex PCR; TCRdb stores just in-frame clones and leaves some out. The table has over 150,000 clones, 65% to 90% seen once; the top ten hold 9% to 13%. What was sequenced was peripheral blood. The receptor set was obtained from a woman aged 55-75 years with COVID-19, enrolled during active disease.

J is TRBJ2-1 and V is TRBV15; D gene ambiguous. This CDR3 contains 12 residues. Looked up from germline, CDR1 is LNHNV and CDR2 is YYDKDF (reference sequence). Trimming removed 0 bases from V and 12 bases from J, with 9 bases in between. CDR3 sequence reads: CATSRDWLLQFF. The CDR3, as DNA: TGTGCCACCAGCAGAGACTGGCTCTTGCAGTTCTTC.

The rearrangement joins TRBV5-1 to TRBJ1-1, with 11 bases fitting TRBD1. Germline V gene sequence: CDR1 SGHRS, CDR2 YFSETQ. The CDR3 sequence is 15 residues long. J gave up 6 bases and V 4 bases, and 8 bases lay outside the gene matches. CDR3 sequence reads: CASSPGQGGVAEAFF. CDR3 DNA: TGCGCCAGCAGCCCGGGACAGGGGGGAGTCGCTGAAGCTTTCTTT.

This clone was recorded a few times. This rearrangement joins TRBV6-5 to TRBJ1-6, with D unclear. The V gene's germline CDR1 is MNHEY and CDR2 SVGAGI. The germline V and J ends were trimmed by 2 bases and 13 bases, with 9 bases remaining between them. The CDR3 sequence is 12 residues long. The DNA for the CDR3 is TGTGCCAGCAGTTACCGGGGTGGGCCCCTCCACTTT. It yields the protein CASSYRGGPLHF.

The chain links TRBV5-1 to TRBJ2-7; weak D call: TRBD2 (5 bases). Germline V gene data show CDR1 as SGHRS and CDR2 as YFSETQ. The V and J ends lost 3 bases and 2 bases respectively, with 15 bases between them. The CDR3 sequence is 15 residues long. In DNA form, the CDR3 reads TGCGCCAGCAGCTATCGGGGTAGCAGGCCCTACGAGCAGTACTTC. This encodes CASSYRGSRPYEQYF.

The chain recombines TRBV14 with TRBJ1-6, with D possibly matching TRBD1 (5 bases). CDR1 and CDR2 (germline): SGHDN, FVKESK. The germline V and J ends were trimmed by 2 bases and 10 bases, with 9 bases remaining between them. CDR3 length: 13 amino acids. CDR3 protein: CASSQWGESPLHF. CDR3 bases: TGTGCCAGCAGCCAATGGGGCGAGTCACCCCTCCACTTT.